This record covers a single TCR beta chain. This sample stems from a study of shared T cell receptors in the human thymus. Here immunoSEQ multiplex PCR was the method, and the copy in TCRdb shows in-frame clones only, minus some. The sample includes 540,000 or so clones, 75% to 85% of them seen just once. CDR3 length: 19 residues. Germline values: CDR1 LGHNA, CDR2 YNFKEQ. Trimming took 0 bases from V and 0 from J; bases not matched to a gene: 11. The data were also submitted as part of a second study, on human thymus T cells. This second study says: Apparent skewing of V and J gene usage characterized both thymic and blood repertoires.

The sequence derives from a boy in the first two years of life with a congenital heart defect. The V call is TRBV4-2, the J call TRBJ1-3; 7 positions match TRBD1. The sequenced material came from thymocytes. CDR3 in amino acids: CASSQDRQGLPSSGNTIYF. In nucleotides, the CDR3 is TGTGCCAGCAGCCAAGATCGACAGGGACTGCCTAGCTCTGGAAACACCATATATTTT.